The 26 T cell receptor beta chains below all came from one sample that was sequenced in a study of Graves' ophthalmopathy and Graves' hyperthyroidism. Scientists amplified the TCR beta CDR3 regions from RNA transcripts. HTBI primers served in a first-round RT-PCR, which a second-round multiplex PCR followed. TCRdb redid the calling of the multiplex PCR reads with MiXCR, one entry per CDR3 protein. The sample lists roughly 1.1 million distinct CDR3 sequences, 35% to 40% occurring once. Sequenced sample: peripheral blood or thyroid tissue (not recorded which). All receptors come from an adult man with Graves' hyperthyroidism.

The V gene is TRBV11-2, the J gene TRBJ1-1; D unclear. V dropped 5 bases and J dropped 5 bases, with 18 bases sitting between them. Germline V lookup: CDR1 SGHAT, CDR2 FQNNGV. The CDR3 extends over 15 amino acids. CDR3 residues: CASSPIFGSGTEAFF. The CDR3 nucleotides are TGTGCCAGCAGCCCAATTTTCGGGAGTGGAACTGAAGCTTTCTTT.

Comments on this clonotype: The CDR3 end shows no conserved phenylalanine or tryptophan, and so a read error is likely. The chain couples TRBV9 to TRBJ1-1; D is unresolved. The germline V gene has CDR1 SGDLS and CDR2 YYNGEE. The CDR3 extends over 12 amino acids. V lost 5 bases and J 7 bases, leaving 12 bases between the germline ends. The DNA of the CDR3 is TGTGCCAGCAGTTTGGAGTTCAGTGAAGCTTTCCTT. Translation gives CASSLEFSEAFL.

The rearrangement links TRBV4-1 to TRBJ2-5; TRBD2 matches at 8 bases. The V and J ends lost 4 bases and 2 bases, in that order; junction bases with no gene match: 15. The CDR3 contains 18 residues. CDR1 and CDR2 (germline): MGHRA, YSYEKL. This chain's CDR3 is CASSRLGRALNLQETQYF. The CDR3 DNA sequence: TGCGCCAGCAGCCGCCTCGGGAGGGCCCTAAACCTACAAGAGACCCAGTACTTC.

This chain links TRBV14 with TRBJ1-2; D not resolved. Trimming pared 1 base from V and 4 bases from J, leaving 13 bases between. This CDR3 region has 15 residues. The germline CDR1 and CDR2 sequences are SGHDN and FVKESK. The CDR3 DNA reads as TGTGCCAGCAGCCAAGTTATAGGAGATTTCTATGGCTACACCTTC. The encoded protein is CASSQVIGDFYGYTF.

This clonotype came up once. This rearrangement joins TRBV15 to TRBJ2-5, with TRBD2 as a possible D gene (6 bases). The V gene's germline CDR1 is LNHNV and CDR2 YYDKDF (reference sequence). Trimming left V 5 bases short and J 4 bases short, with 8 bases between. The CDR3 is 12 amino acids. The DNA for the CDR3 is TGTGCCACCAGCGGGGGGTCAGAGACCCAGTACTTC. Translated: CATSGGSETQYF.

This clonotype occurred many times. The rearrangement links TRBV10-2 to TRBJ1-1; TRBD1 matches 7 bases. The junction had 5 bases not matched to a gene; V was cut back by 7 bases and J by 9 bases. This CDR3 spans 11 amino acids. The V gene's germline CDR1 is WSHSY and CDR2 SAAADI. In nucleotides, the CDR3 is TGCGCCAGCAAGAGGGACAGTAAAGCTTTCTTT. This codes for CASKRDSKAFF.

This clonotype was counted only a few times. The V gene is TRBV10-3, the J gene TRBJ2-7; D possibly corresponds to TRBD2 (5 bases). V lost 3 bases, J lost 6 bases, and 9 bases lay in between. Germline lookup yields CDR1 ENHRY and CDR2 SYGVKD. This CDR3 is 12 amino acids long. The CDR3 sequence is CAISDLLGEQYF. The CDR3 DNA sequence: TGTGCCATCAGTGACCTACTAGGCGAGCAGTACTTC.

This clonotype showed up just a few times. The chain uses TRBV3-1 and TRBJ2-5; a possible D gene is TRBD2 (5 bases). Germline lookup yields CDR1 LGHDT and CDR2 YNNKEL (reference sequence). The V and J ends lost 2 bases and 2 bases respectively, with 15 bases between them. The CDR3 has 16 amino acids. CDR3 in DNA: TGTGCCAGCAGCCAAAACCCAACTAGAGGGCAAGAGACCCAGTACTTC. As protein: CASSQNPTRGQETQYF.

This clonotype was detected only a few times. In nucleotides, the CDR3 is TGTGCCAGCAGTCCAGGGGGCCTGACAGGGGTGTTCTTT. Its protein is CASSPGGLTGVFF. The V call is TRBV6-5, the J call TRBJ1-1; 8 nucleotides align to TRBD1. The V and J ends lost 5 bases and 14 bases, in that order; junction bases with no gene match: 13. The CDR3 is 13 residues long. Germline V gene sequence: CDR1 MNHEY, CDR2 SVGAGI.

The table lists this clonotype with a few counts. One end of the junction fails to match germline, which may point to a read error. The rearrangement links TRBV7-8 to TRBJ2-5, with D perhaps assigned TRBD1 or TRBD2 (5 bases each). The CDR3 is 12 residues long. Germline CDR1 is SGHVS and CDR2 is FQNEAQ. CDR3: CASSPQGGAGNF. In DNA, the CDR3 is TGTGCCAGCAGCCCCCAGGGTGGGGCGGGCAACTTC.

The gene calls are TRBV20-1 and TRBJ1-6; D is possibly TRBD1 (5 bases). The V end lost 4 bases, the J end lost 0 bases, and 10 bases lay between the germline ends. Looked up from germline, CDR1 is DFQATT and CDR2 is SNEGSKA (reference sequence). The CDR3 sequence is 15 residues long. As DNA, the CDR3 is TGCAGTGCTAAGAGGGGTAGCTCCTATAATTCACCCCTCCACTTT. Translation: CSAKRGSSYNSPLHF.

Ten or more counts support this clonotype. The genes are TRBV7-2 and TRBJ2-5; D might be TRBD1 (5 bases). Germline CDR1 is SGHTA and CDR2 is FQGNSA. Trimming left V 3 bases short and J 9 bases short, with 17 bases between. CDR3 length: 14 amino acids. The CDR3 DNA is TGTGCCAGCAGCTTTTCGGCAGGGCAAAGGGCCCAGTACTTC. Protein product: CASSFSAGQRAQYF.

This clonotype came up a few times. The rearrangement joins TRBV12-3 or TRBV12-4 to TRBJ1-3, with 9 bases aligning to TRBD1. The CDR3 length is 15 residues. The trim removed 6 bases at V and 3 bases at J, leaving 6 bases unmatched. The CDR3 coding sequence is TGTGCCAGCAGCCAGGGACAGGGCAGTGGAAACACCATATATTTT. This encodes CASSQGQGSGNTIYF.

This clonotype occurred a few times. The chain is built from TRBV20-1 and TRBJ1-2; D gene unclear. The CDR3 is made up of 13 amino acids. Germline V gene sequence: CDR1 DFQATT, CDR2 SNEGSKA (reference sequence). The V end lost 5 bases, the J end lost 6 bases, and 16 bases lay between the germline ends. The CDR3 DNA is TGCAGTGCTGAGAAAGAGATGACCCATGGCTACACCTTC. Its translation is CSAEKEMTHGYTF.

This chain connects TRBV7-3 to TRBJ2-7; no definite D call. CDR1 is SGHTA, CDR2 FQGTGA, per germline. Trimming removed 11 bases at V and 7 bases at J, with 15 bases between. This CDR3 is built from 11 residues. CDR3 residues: CAWSVGGEQYF. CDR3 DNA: TGTGCCTGGAGTGTCGGTGGGGAGCAGTACTTC.

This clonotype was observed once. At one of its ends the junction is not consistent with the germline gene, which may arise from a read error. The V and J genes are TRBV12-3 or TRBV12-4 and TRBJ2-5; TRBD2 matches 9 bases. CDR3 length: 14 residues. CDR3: CASSFSGSEETQHF. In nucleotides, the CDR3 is TGTGCCAGCAGTTTTAGCGGGAGTGAAGAGACCCAGCACTTC.

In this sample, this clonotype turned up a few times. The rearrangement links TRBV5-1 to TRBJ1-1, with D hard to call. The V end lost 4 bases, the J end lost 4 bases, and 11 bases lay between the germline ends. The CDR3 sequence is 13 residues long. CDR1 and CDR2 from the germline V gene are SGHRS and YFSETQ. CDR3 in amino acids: CASSQEFGTEAFF. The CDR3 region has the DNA TGCGCCAGCAGCCAAGAATTTGGCACTGAAGCTTTCTTT.

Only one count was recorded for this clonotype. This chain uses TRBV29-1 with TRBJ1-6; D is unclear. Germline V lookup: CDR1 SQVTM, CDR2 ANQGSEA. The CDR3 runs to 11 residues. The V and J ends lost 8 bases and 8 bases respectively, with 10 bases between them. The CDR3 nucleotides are TGCAGCTTAGCAGAGTATTCACCCCTCCACTTT. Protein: CSLAEYSPLHF.

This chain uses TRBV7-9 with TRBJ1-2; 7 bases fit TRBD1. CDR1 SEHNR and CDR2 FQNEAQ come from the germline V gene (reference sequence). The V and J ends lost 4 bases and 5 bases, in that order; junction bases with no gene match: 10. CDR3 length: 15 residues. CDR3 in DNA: TGTGCCAGCAGCTCCGACAGGGAGAGAAAGTATGGCTACACCTTC. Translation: CASSSDRERKYGYTF.

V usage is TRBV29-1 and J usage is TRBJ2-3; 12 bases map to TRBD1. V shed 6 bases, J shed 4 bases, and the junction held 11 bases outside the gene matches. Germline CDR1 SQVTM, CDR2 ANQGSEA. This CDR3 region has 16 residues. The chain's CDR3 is CSVDGRDRGQADTQYF. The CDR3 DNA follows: TGCAGCGTCGACGGCCGGGACAGGGGGCAAGCAGATACGCAGTATTTT.

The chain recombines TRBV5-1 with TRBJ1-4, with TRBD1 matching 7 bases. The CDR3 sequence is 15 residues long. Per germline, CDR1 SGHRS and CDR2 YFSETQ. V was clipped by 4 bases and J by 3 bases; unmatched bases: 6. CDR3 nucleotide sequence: TGCGCCAGCAGCGGGAGGGGGCTGGCTAATGAAAAACTGTTTTTT. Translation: CASSGRGLANEKLFF.

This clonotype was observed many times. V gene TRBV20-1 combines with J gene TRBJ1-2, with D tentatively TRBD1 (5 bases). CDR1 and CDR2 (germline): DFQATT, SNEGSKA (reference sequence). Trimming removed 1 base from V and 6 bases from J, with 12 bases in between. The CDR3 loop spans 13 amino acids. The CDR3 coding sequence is TGCAGTGCTAGAGTGCAGGGAGAGAATGGCTACACCTTC. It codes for CSARVQGENGYTF.

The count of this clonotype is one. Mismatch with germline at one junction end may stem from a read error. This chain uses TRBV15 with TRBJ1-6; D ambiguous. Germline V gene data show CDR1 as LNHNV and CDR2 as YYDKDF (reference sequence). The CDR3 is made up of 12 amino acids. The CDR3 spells CDTSRANSPLHF. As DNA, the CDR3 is TGTGACACCAGCAGAGCCAATTCACCCCTCCACTTT.

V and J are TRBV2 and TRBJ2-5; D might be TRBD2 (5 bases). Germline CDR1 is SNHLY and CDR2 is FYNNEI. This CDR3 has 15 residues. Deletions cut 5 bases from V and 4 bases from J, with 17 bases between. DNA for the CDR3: TGTGCCAGCAGTTTAGAGGGTAACTTAAGAGAGACCCAGTACTTC. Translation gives CASSLEGNLRETQYF. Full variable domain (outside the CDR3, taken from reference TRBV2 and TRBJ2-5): EPEVTQTPSHQVTQMGQEVILRCVPISNHLYFYWYRQILGQKVEFLVSFYNNEISEKSEIFDDQFSVERPDGSNFTLKIRSTKLEDSAMYFCASSLEGNLRETQYFGPGTRLLVL.

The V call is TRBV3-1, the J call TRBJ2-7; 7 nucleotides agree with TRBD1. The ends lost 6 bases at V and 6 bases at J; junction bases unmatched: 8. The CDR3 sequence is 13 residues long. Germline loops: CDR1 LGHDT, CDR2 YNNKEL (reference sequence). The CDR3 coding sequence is TGTGCCAGCAGATTCCTCAGGGGGAGCGAGCAGTACTTC. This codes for CASRFLRGSEQYF.

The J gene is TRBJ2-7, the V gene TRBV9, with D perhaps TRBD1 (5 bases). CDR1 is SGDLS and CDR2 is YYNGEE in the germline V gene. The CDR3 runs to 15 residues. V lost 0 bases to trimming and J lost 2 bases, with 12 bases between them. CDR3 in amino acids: CASSVGQPPAYEQYF. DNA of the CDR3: TGTGCCAGCAGCGTAGGACAGCCACCGGCCTACGAGCAGTACTTC.